This paragraph reports one T cell receptor (beta chain). Its antigen is not known. The protocol was immunoSEQ multiplex PCR, while the TCRdb copy is restricted to in-frame clones and leaves out a portion. Of a few hundred thousand clones listed, 95% were seen once; the top ten hold about 0.11%. The source of the sample is a study of shared clonotypes between healthy human individuals. Notes on the study in general: Inspection by rarefaction showed sorted-subset sequencing to be incomplete despite large depth. Owing to a small donor count, the genetic and exposure-history diversity represented was limited.

Positively selected for CCR7, the CD45RO-negative cells used as naive CD8 cells excluded terminally differentiated effector memory CD45RA+ cells. This CDR3 contains 16 residues. Trimming removed 0 bases from V and 6 bases from J; junction bases left unmatched: 8. CDR1 and CDR2 (germline): MNHEY, SVGAGI. The receptor's source is a woman aged 25-40 years in good health. Material for sequencing was naive CD8+ T cells sorted from blood. The rearrangement joins TRBV6-5 to TRBJ2-1; 7 nucleotides line up with TRBD1. The DNA for the CDR3 is TGTGCCAGCAGTTACTCGACGGGACAGCTTTTCAATGAGCAGTTCTTC. Its protein product is CASSYSTGQLFNEQFF.